The 16 T cell receptor beta chains in this list originate from one sample, sequenced in a study of beta chain features in type 1 diabetes. The study reverse transcribed the entire isolated RNA, so it sequenced expressed TCRB transcripts. Method: immunoSEQ multiplex PCR; TCRdb's copy keeps in-frame clones and lacks some. Here the sample spans fewer than 550,000 clones, 10% to 12% being singletons. The sequencing input was naive CD4+ T cells from blood. These receptors came from a woman aged 18-29 years in good health.

The CDR3: CASSVSHRVGGNTIYF. Written as DNA, the CDR3 is TGTGCCAGCAGCGTAAGCCACAGGGTTGGTGGAAACACCATATATTTT. V usage is TRBV9 and J usage is TRBJ1-3, with D possibly matching TRBD1 (6 bases). This CDR3 is 16 amino acids long. Per germline, CDR1 SGDLS and CDR2 YYNGEE. Deletions cut 1 base from V and 3 bases from J, with 14 bases between.

The chain links TRBV30 to TRBJ2-1, with D uncertain. Germline CDR1 reads GTSNPN; CDR2 reads SVGIG (reference sequence). The length of the CDR3 is 11 residues. Between the trimmed V and J ends, which lost 1 base and 10 bases, there was a span of 8 bases. CDR3 bases: TGTGCCTGGAGTGGGAGAGAGGAGCAGTTCTTC. As protein: CAWSGREEQFF.

This clone was seen a few times. The chain couples TRBV30 to TRBJ2-5, with 11 bases fitting TRBD1. This CDR3 contains 15 residues. The V gene end was trimmed by 3 bases and the J gene end by 5 bases; junction bases not matched to a gene: 8. The germline V gene has CDR1 GTSNPN and CDR2 SVGIG (reference sequence). The DNA for the CDR3 is TGTGCCTGGAGCCGAGGACAGGGGGCAGGGGAGACCCAGTACTTC. This sequence encodes CAWSRGQGAGETQYF.

This clone occurred a few times. J is TRBJ1-1 and V is TRBV4-3, with D hard to call. Trimming stripped 1 base from V and 0 bases from J, with 9 bases between. CDR1 and CDR2 (germline): LGHNA, YSLEER. The CDR3 length is 15 residues. CDR3 in DNA: TGCGCCAGCAGCCAAGTTTCGGTGCTGAACACTGAAGCTTTCTTT. Residues: CASSQVSVLNTEAFF.

The CDR3 region is CASSLDGRTTVTDTQYF. The CDR3 nucleotides are TGCGCCAGCAGCCTGGATGGACGGACGACGGTCACAGATACGCAGTATTTT. The chain carries TRBV5-1 and TRBJ2-3; D not resolved. Germline CDR1 reads SGHRS; CDR2 reads YFSETQ. The ends were cut back, 4 bases at V and 2 bases at J, with 20 bases in the middle. This CDR3 region has 17 residues.

As regards this clone: Other nucleotide sequences in the sample specify the same CDR3. V gene TRBV19 combines with J gene TRBJ2-5; D ambiguous. CDR3 length equals 11 residues. V lost 3 bases, J lost 5 bases, and 4 bases lay in between. The germline V gene encodes CDR1 LNHDA and CDR2 SQIVND (reference sequence). Here the CDR3 reads CASSIRETQYF. Written as DNA, the CDR3 is TGTGCCAGTAGTATCAGGGAGACCCAGTACTTC.

This clone was detected a few times. This rearrangement joins TRBV6-5 to TRBJ2-1, with a tentative D call TRBD2 (6 bases). The CDR3 covers 14 residues. The V gene's germline CDR1 is MNHEY and CDR2 SVGAGI. Trimming removed 4 bases at V and 4 bases at J, with 11 bases between. CDR3 loop: CASSSAGRYNEQFF. The DNA for the CDR3 is TGTGCCAGCAGTTCGGCGGGGAGATACAATGAGCAGTTCTTC.

The CDR3 loop is CASSLRTYNEQFF. In nucleotides, the CDR3 is TGCGCCAGCAGCTTACGGACCTACAATGAGCAGTTCTTC. V is TRBV5-1 and J is TRBJ2-1; no reliable D call. This CDR3 has 13 residues. Per germline, CDR1 SGHRS and CDR2 YFSETQ. Between the trimmed V and J ends, which lost 2 bases and 2 bases, there was a span of 5 bases.

This clone occurred a few times. The CDR3 protein is CASSKSIDRGTSYEQYF. For the CDR3, the DNA is TGTGCCAGCAGCAAATCGATCGACAGGGGAACATCCTACGAGCAGTACTTC. The gene calls are TRBV21-1 and TRBJ2-7; TRBD1 was called by the table and not checked on the DNA. TRBV21-1 is described as a pseudogene. The CDR3 covers 17 residues.

This clone has just a few counts. The V and J genes are TRBV29-1 and TRBJ2-3, with D possibly TRBD2 on 6 matching bases. V lost 8 bases to trimming and J lost 3 bases, with 15 bases between them. There are 13 residues in the CDR3. Germline lookup yields CDR1 SQVTM and CDR2 ANQGSEA. The CDR3 coding sequence is TGCAGCATCGGGGGTAGGGCGACAGATACGCAGTATTTT. This translates into CSIGGRATDTQYF.

The chain joins TRBV9 to TRBJ2-7; 7 bases line up with TRBD2. Trimming took 3 bases from V and 4 from J; bases not matched to a gene: 10. CDR3 size: 15 residues. Germline CDR1 reads SGDLS; CDR2 reads YYNGEE. The CDR3 DNA reads as TGTGCCAGCAGCGCCCGAGGCGGGAGTCCATACGAGCAGTACTTC. As protein: CASSARGGSPYEQYF.

This clone was observed a few times. The V and J genes are TRBV7-8 and TRBJ2-1; tentative D call: TRBD2 (5 bases). V was cut by 5 bases and J by 5 bases, with 13 bases left in between. The germline gives CDR1 SGHVS, CDR2 FQNEAQ. The CDR3 is 14 amino acids. Written as DNA, the CDR3 is TGTGCCAGCAGCGCGGGTTCTTGGGACAATGAGCAGTTCTTC. Protein: CASSAGSWDNEQFF.

A few counts support this clone. The chain recombines TRBV19 with TRBJ2-1; D not certain. Trimming left V 5 bases short and J 0 bases short, with 11 bases between. The CDR3 is 15 amino acids. Germline values: CDR1 LNHDA, CDR2 SQIVND (reference sequence). The chain's CDR3 is CASSEGRSSYNEQFF. The CDR3, as DNA: TGTGCCAGTAGTGAAGGCCGTAGCTCCTACAATGAGCAGTTCTTC.

This clone occurred many times. This chain uses TRBV30 with TRBJ1-4; 7 bases align to TRBD1. Germline V gene data show CDR1 as GTSNPN and CDR2 as SVGIG (reference sequence). The CDR3 is made up of 12 amino acids. With 8 bases clipped from V and 8 bases from J, the junction kept 8 bases outside the gene matches. CDR3 in DNA: TGTGCCGGAAACAGGGGAGGGGAAAAACTGTTTTTT. Amino acid sequence: CAGNRGGEKLFF.

This clone was found a few times. The V and J genes are TRBV5-1 and TRBJ2-1; 8 bases map to TRBD1. CDR1 SGHRS and CDR2 YFSETQ come from the germline V gene. After removal of 4 bases from V and 8 bases from J, the junction contained 11 bases not matched to a gene. The CDR3 has 15 residues. The CDR3 bases are TGCGCCAGCAGCCAAGAGACAGGGGCACACGATGAGCAGTTCTTC. Amino acids: CASSQETGAHDEQFF.

This clone showed up just a few times. The gene calls are TRBV9 and TRBJ1-3, with D possibly TRBD1 on 5 matching bases. This CDR3 region has 17 residues. Trimming left V 0 bases short and J 0 bases short, with 13 bases between. Germline CDR1 SGDLS, CDR2 YYNGEE. The CDR3 nucleotides are TGTGCCAGCAGCGTAGGGTCGACAGTTTTCTCTGGAAACACCATATATTTT. Its protein is CASSVGSTVFSGNTIYF.